This T cell receptor (beta chain) comes out of a study of T cells after yellow fever vaccination. TCRdb re-analysed the 5' RACE reads in MiXCR, keeping a single row per CDR3 protein. This table holds some 670,000 distinct CDR3 sequences, roughly 12% found once. The CDR3 totals 13 residues. Germline V CDR1 and CDR2: LGHNA, YSLEER. The ends lost 3 bases at V and 5 bases at J; junction bases unmatched: 2. This clonotype was picked up many times. The source was PBMCs, collected on the day of the yellow fever booster vaccination. The J gene is TRBJ2-7, the V gene TRBV4-3; 9 bases are a match to TRBD1. The TCR was taken from a young man who received the YFV17D yellow fever vaccine. CDR3 residues: CASSHRTGDEQYF. CDR3 DNA: TGCGCCAGCAGCCACAGGACAGGGGACGAGCAGTACTTC.